This T cell receptor beta chain was sequenced for a study of blood T cell repertoires in COVID-19. About the research overall: From the United States, Italy and Spain came samples of acute and convalescent COVID-19. PBMCs, B-cell-depleted T cells, or T cells were the source of the cDNA or gDNA that made up the material.

The trim removed 5 bases at V and 8 bases at J, leaving 11 bases unmatched. This CDR3 is 14 amino acids long. Germline V gives CDR1 MDHEN, CDR2 SYDVKM. How the authors handled the data: Amplifying reference gene primers gave estimates of nucleated cell counts. Here immunoSEQ multiplex PCR was the method, and the copy in TCRdb shows in-frame clones only, minus some. The V and J calls and clone size come from that table; D and trimming were worked out from the DNA. The table shows about 170,000 clones, with 90% occurring only once. Sequences were obtained from peripheral blood. This chain joins TRBV28 and TRBJ1-1; TRBD1 matches 7 bases. The receptor comes from a man in his fifties with acute or convalescent COVID-19. The CDR3 spells CASSPPRGVGEAFF. CDR3 nucleotide sequence: TGTGCCAGCAGTCCTCCCAGGGGGGTCGGCGAAGCTTTCTTT. The full variable domain, in which reference TRBV28 and TRBJ1-1 provide the parts outside the CDR3, is DVKVTQSSRYLVKRTGEKVFLECVQDMDHENMFWYRQDPGLGLRLIYFSYDVKMKEKGDIPEGYSVSREKKERFSLILESASTNQTSMYLCASSPPRGVGEAFFGQGTRLTVV.